This T cell receptor beta chain stems from a study of cytomegalovirus exposure and HLA in healthy donors. J lost 7 bases, V lost 5 bases, and 5 bases had no gene match. The CDR3 contains 13 residues. Germline CDR1 and CDR2: SGHTA and FQGNSA. PCR amplification relied on 60 Vbeta primers (plus 13 Jbeta primers). Profiled with immunoSEQ multiplex PCR; TCRdb holds only in-frame clones, not every one. The sample features 65,000 to 85,000 clones, with roughly 2.6% in its top ten. The specimen sequenced was PBMCs. The sequence was obtained from a female donor in good health and CMV-seropositive. The chain joins TRBV7-2 to TRBJ2-1; 7 bases are shared with TRBD2. The CDR3 DNA sequence: TGTGCCAGCAGCAGGGAGCGGGAAAATGAGCAGTTCTTC. Translated: CASSRERENEQFF.